Shown below are 20 T cell receptor beta chains from a single sample sequenced in a study of T cell changes during pregnancy in multiple sclerosis. Here immunoSEQ multiplex PCR was the method, and the copy in TCRdb shows in-frame clones only, minus some. The profile shows tens of thousands of clones, 90% to 95% of them singletons. Sample: CD8+ T cells from peripheral blood mononuclear cells, taken before pregnancy. Receptors were obtained from a female donor with multiple sclerosis, enrolled in a pregnancy study.

This chain joins TRBV28 and TRBJ2-1, with a weak D call TRBD2 (5 bases). Germline V gene sequence: CDR1 MDHEN, CDR2 SYDVKM. The V gene lost 3 bases and the J gene lost 4 bases, with 19 bases spanning the gap. The CDR3 contains 17 residues. The CDR3 DNA reads as TGTGCCAGCAGTTTGGGGTCTAGGAATGGAGGATACAATGAGCAGTTCTTC. Residues: CASSLGSRNGGYNEQFF.

A note on this clone: Its ends do not fully match the called genes, so a read error is possible. This rearrangement joins TRBV9 to TRBJ1-2; TRBD1 might be the D (5 bases). Germline values: CDR1 SGDLS, CDR2 YYNGEE. CDR3 size: 10 residues. The CDR3 sequence: CASSPRGGSF. The CDR3 DNA reads as TGTGCCAGCAGCCCCCGGGGGGGGTCCTTC.

This chain connects TRBV7-9 to TRBJ2-7; D is ambiguous. The V gene lost 1 base and the J gene lost 2 bases, with 3 bases spanning the gap. The CDR3 loop spans 12 amino acids. Germline assignment: CDR1 SEHNR and CDR2 FQNEAQ (reference sequence). The CDR3 coding sequence is TGTGCCAGCAGCTTAGACACCTACGAGCAGTACTTC. It yields the protein CASSLDTYEQYF. Filled out from reference TRBV7-9 and TRBJ2-7, the complete variable domain reads DTGVSQNPRHKITKRGQNVTFRCDPISEHNRLYWYRQTLGQGPEFLTYFQNEAQLEKSRLLSDRFSAERPKGSFSTLEIQRTEQGDSAMYLCASSLDTYEQYFGPGTRLTVT.

This chain joins TRBV27 and TRBJ1-5; TRBD1 might be the D (5 bases). Between the trimmed V and J ends, which lost 5 bases and 1 base, there was a span of 15 bases. The CDR3 loop spans 16 amino acids. CDR1 is MNHEY and CDR2 is SMNVEV in the germline V gene (reference sequence). The CDR3 DNA follows: TGTGCCAGCAGTGGGGGGGGGATCCGGAGCAATCAGCCCCAGCATTTT. Translation gives CASSGGGIRSNQPQHF.

The chain joins TRBV2 to TRBJ1-4, with 8 positions matching TRBD1. The V gene end was trimmed by 6 bases and the J gene end by 8 bases; junction bases not matched to a gene: 8. The CDR3 sequence is 14 residues long. The V gene's germline CDR1 is SNHLY and CDR2 FYNNEI. CDR3 coding DNA: TGTGCCAGCAGATGGTCAGGGGGCGCAGAAAAACTGTTTTTT. As protein: CASRWSGGAEKLFF.

The chain is built from TRBV19 and TRBJ2-7, with TRBD1 identical over 7 bases. The CDR3 totals 14 residues. Losses at the gene ends were 5 bases for V and 5 bases for J; bases not matched to a gene: 9. Germline CDR1 reads LNHDA; CDR2 reads SQIVND (reference sequence). CDR3: CASSSEQGLDEQYF. In DNA form, the CDR3 reads TGTGCCAGTAGTTCGGAACAGGGGTTGGACGAGCAGTACTTC.

This clone was detected a few times. V gene TRBV4-2 combines with J gene TRBJ1-2; a weak D match, TRBD1 (6 bases). Deletions cut 1 base from V and 4 bases from J, with 10 bases between. In germline, CDR1 is LGHNA, CDR2 YNFKEQ. This CDR3 has 14 amino acids. CDR3 nucleotide sequence: TGTGCCAGCAGCCAAGGGGACACGTCCTATGGCTACACCTTC. It codes for CASSQGDTSYGYTF.

The gene calls are TRBV5-6 and TRBJ2-3; 10 bases map to TRBD2. CDR1 and CDR2 from the germline V gene are SGHDT and YYEEEE. The length of the CDR3 is 16 residues. V shed 2 bases, J shed 2 bases, and the junction held 5 bases outside the gene matches. The CDR3 loop reads CASSLELAGPTDTQYF. DNA for the CDR3: TGTGCCAGCAGCTTAGAACTAGCGGGGCCCACAGATACGCAGTATTTT.

V gene TRBV27 combines with J gene TRBJ1-1; D call uncertain. Between the trimmed V and J ends, which lost 8 bases and 0 bases, there was a span of 10 bases. Germline V lookup: CDR1 MNHEY, CDR2 SMNVEV (reference sequence). CDR3 length equals 13 residues. DNA for the CDR3: TGTGCCAGCGGTGGCGGGATGAACACTGAAGCTTTCTTT. Its translation: CASGGGMNTEAFF.

The chain is built from TRBV7-9 and TRBJ1-2; D gene ambiguous. Germline V gene lookup returns CDR1 SEHNR and CDR2 FQNEAQ (reference sequence). V lost 6 bases and J lost 13, with 15 bases in between. The CDR3 loop spans 11 amino acids. The CDR3 sequence: CASSFPPLGTF. The CDR3 nucleotides read TGTGCCAGCAGTTTCCCCCCCCTCGGCACCTTC.

This chain links TRBV7-8 with TRBJ1-5, with TRBD1 matching over 7 bases. The junction had 8 bases not matched to a gene; V was cut back by 0 bases and J by 3 bases. Germline-derived CDR1 and CDR2 are SGHVS and FQNEAQ. This CDR3 has 17 residues. CDR3 nucleotides: TGTGCCAGCAGCTTAGCGATGACAGGGCGGGTCAATCAGCCCCAGCATTTT. Translated: CASSLAMTGRVNQPQHF. The variable domain in full, with the rest retrieved from reference TRBV7-8 and TRBJ1-5, is GAGVSQSPRYKVAKRGQDVALRCDPISGHVSLFWYQQALGQGPEFLTYFQNEAQLDKSGLPSDRFFAERPEGSVSTLKIQRTQQEDSAVYLCASSLAMTGRVNQPQHFGDGTRLSIL.

The genes are TRBV6-5 and TRBJ1-6; D gene uncertain. CDR3 length equals 13 residues. Trimming cost V 2 bases and J 9 bases, with 8 bases left between them. CDR1 and CDR2 (germline): MNHEY, SVGAGI. For the CDR3, the DNA is TGTGCCAGCAGTTACGGCGCGGCTTCACCCCTCCACTTT. Protein product: CASSYGAASPLHF.

V gene TRBV7-9 combines with J gene TRBJ2-1, with TRBD2 matching over 9 bases. The germline V gene has CDR1 SEHNR and CDR2 FQNEAQ (reference sequence). Trimming cost V 6 bases and J 2 bases; bases outside gene matches: 8. This CDR3 contains 16 residues. For the CDR3, the DNA is TGTGCCAGCAGGGGATTTATAGCGGGAGCCTACAATGAGCAGTTCTTC. Protein: CASRGFIAGAYNEQFF.

This chain uses TRBV7-9 with TRBJ2-1; 11 bases line up with TRBD2. Germline assignment: CDR1 SEHNR and CDR2 FQNEAQ (reference sequence). Trimming removed 4 bases from V and 8 bases from J; junction bases left unmatched: 13. The CDR3 consists of 17 residues. CDR3 amino acids: CASSYLTSGNFFDEQFF. The CDR3 nucleotides read TGTGCCAGCAGCTATTTGACTAGCGGGAATTTTTTCGATGAGCAGTTCTTC.

The V gene is TRBV5-1, the J gene TRBJ2-7; TRBD2 might be the D (6 bases). There are 13 residues in the CDR3. V was clipped by 3 bases and J by 3 bases, with 10 bases between them. The germline CDR1 and CDR2 sequences are SGHRS and YFSETQ. The CDR3, as DNA: TGCGCCAGCAGCTCTTCGACTAGCTACGAGCAGTACTTC. Its protein product is CASSSSTSYEQYF.

The genes are TRBV5-1 and TRBJ2-1, with 8 bases matching TRBD1. V lost 0 bases, J lost 6 bases, and 5 bases stayed unmatched. The CDR3 extends over 15 amino acids. Looked up from germline, CDR1 is SGHRS and CDR2 is YFSETQ. The CDR3 DNA reads as TGCGCCAGCAGCTTGGAGGACAGGGTGGGCAATGAGCAGTTCTTC. It translates to CASSLEDRVGNEQFF.

As DNA, the CDR3 is TGTGCCAGCAGCCACACCGGAGGGAGAGTACCTGGGGCCAACGTCCTGACTTTC. Translating gives CASSHTGGRVPGANVLTF. The genes are TRBV7-8 and TRBJ2-6; D is possibly TRBD2 (6 bases). Trimming removed 5 bases at V and 2 bases at J, with 19 bases between. CDR3 size: 18 residues. Germline CDR1 reads SGHVS; CDR2 reads FQNEAQ.

The gene calls are TRBV4-2 and TRBJ2-1, with 8 bases lining up with TRBD2. V was pared by 10 bases and J by 3 bases, with 11 bases of the junction left unmatched. Per germline, CDR1 LGHNA and CDR2 YNFKEQ. The CDR3 spans 15 residues. CDR3 residues: CATTGGGGDYNEQFF. CDR3 DNA: TGTGCCACCACCGGGGGGGGAGGCGACTACAATGAGCAGTTCTTC.

The chain couples TRBV27 to TRBJ1-5; tentative D call: TRBD1 (6 bases). The CDR3 is 14 amino acids. Trimming left V 0 bases short and J 7 bases short, with 10 bases between. From germline, CDR1 is MNHEY and CDR2 SMNVEV (reference sequence). CDR3 region: CASSLSGARQPQHF. Here the CDR3 DNA reads TGTGCCAGCAGTTTATCGGGGGCTAGGCAGCCCCAGCATTTT.

The V gene is TRBV30, the J gene TRBJ1-1; 8 positions match TRBD1. The germline gives CDR1 GTSNPN, CDR2 SVGIG (reference sequence). The J segment lost 0 bases and the V segment lost 6 bases, leaving 3 bases of the junction unmatched. CDR3 size: 13 residues. CDR3 DNA sequence: TGTGCCTGTACGACAGGGGTGAACACTGAAGCTTTCTTT. It codes for CACTTGVNTEAFF.